This entry lists 12 T cell receptor beta chains sequenced from one sample in a study of blood T cell repertoires in COVID-19. Profiling relied on immunoSEQ multiplex PCR, and the TCRdb table lists in-frame clones only, not all of them. The sample lists roughly 26,000 clones, approximately 92% occurring once. Material: peripheral blood. Source of these receptors: a human donor in a cohort sampled during active COVID-19.

This rearrangement joins TRBV6-5 to TRBJ2-3, with TRBD1 matching over 8 bases. In germline, CDR1 is MNHEY, CDR2 SVGAGI. The CDR3 is 14 residues long. Losses at the gene ends were 6 bases for V and 6 bases for J; bases not matched to a gene: 8. The CDR3 bases are TGTGCCAGCAGATCTTCAGGGGGCATGGATACGCAGTATTTT. This encodes CASRSSGGMDTQYF.

The V and J genes are TRBV2 and TRBJ2-5; weak D call: TRBD2 (6 bases). Trimming left V 4 bases short and J 7 bases short, with 16 bases between. The CDR3 spans 14 residues. Germline loops: CDR1 SNHLY, CDR2 FYNNEI. CDR3 DNA sequence: TGTGCCAGCAGTGTATCGAGGGGAGCGGGGACCCAGTACTTC. Translation gives CASSVSRGAGTQYF. The whole variable domain, remainder taken from reference TRBV2 and TRBJ2-5, is EPEVTQTPSHQVTQMGQEVILRCVPISNHLYFYWYRQILGQKVEFLVSFYNNEISEKSEIFDDQFSVERPDGSNFTLKIRSTKLEDSAMYFCASSVSRGAGTQYFGPGTRLLVL.

This rearrangement joins TRBV5-6 to TRBJ2-2, with D perhaps TRBD2 (5 bases). The CDR3 is made up of 13 amino acids. V was shortened by 3 bases and J by 4 bases, with 7 bases between the two germline ends. The germline V gene encodes CDR1 SGHDT and CDR2 YYEEEE. The CDR3: CASSWRVTGELFF. The CDR3 DNA is TGTGCCAGCAGCTGGCGGGTCACCGGGGAGCTGTTTTTT.

The CDR3 here is CASSPRAGGPSYEQYF. CDR3 DNA sequence: TGTGCCAGCAGCCCCAGGGCGGGGGGGCCGTCCTACGAGCAGTACTTC. This chain joins TRBV7-2 and TRBJ2-7, with TRBD2 matching over 9 bases. CDR1 SGHTA and CDR2 FQGNSA come from the germline V gene. This CDR3 region has 16 residues. J gave up 1 base and V 5 bases, and 9 bases lay outside the gene matches. The full variable domain, in which reference TRBV7-2 and TRBJ2-7 provide the parts outside the CDR3, is GAGVSQSPSNKVTEKGKDVELRCDPISGHTALYWYRQSLGQGLEFLIYFQGNSAPDKSGLPSDRFSAERTGGSVSTLTIQRTQQEDSAVYLCASSPRAGGPSYEQYFGPGTRLTVT.

Note on this clone: Compared with germline, one end of the junction differs, possibly owing to a read error. The CDR3 region has the DNA TGTGCCAGCAGCTTCTCCGGGTCCCAATTCGCCTTC. It encodes CASSFSGSQFAF. The chain links TRBV7-9 to TRBJ1-2; D is ambiguous. Germline values: CDR1 SEHNR, CDR2 FQNEAQ (reference sequence). The CDR3 runs 12 residues.

The chain employs TRBV14 and TRBJ1-1; possibly TRBD1 for D (6 bases). The CDR3 sequence is 14 residues long. Trimming took off 1 base at V and 3 bases at J, with 9 bases between the two ends. Germline CDR1 and CDR2: SGHDN and FVKESK. CDR3 in DNA: TGTGCCAGCAGCCAAGTAGGGGGAGACACTGAAGCTTTCTTT. Residues: CASSQVGGDTEAFF.

J is TRBJ2-5 and V is TRBV24-1; D unresolved. The CDR3 is 14 residues long. V was shortened by 2 bases and J by 2 bases, with 8 bases between the two germline ends. CDR1 is KGHDR, CDR2 SFDVKD, per germline. The CDR3: CATSDSPVQETQYF. For the CDR3, the DNA is TGTGCCACCAGTGATTCTCCAGTACAAGAGACCCAGTACTTC.

The V and J genes are TRBV2 and TRBJ1-1, with TRBD1 identical over 10 bases. CDR1 is SNHLY and CDR2 is FYNNEI in the germline V gene. The ends lost 4 bases at V and 5 bases at J; junction bases unmatched: 4. There are 14 residues in the CDR3. In DNA, the CDR3 is TGTGCCAGCAGTGGGGGACAGGGGAGGACTGAAGCTTTCTTT. This sequence encodes CASSGGQGRTEAFF.

The CDR3 sequence: CASRRDRDQPQHF. The CDR3 coding sequence is TGTGCCAGCAGAAGGGACAGGGATCAGCCCCAGCATTTT. The chain employs TRBV27 and TRBJ1-5, with 9 bases that match TRBD1. J was trimmed by 5 bases and V by 6 bases; bases with no gene match: 2. This CDR3 spans 13 amino acids. The V gene's germline CDR1 is MNHEY and CDR2 SMNVEV (reference sequence).

The gene calls are TRBV11-2 and TRBJ1-2, with D maybe TRBD1 (5 bases). In germline, CDR1 is SGHAT, CDR2 FQNNGV. V shed 0 bases and J shed 8 bases, with 10 bases lying between them. The CDR3 length is 13 residues. Here the CDR3 reads CASSLDPQGGYTF. Here the CDR3 DNA reads TGTGCCAGCAGCTTAGATCCCCAGGGAGGCTACACCTTC.

As DNA, the CDR3 is TGTGCCAGCAGCTCGAGACTAGCGGAAGAGACCCAGTACTTC. It is translated as CASSSRLAEETQYF. The chain links TRBV9 to TRBJ2-5; 9 nucleotides match TRBD2. The germline V gene has CDR1 SGDLS and CDR2 YYNGEE. The CDR3 has 14 residues. The junction had 4 bases not matched to a gene; V was cut back by 4 bases and J by 3 bases.

This sequence joins TRBV6-1 and TRBJ1-1; TRBD1 matches at 10 bases. The V and J ends lost 2 bases and 4 bases, in that order; junction bases with no gene match: 4. This CDR3 has 15 residues. CDR1 is MNHNS, CDR2 SASEGT, per germline. The CDR3 nucleotides are TGTGCCAGCAGTGAACGACAGGGGGCCCGCACTGAAGCTTTCTTT. Translating it yields CASSERQGARTEAFF.